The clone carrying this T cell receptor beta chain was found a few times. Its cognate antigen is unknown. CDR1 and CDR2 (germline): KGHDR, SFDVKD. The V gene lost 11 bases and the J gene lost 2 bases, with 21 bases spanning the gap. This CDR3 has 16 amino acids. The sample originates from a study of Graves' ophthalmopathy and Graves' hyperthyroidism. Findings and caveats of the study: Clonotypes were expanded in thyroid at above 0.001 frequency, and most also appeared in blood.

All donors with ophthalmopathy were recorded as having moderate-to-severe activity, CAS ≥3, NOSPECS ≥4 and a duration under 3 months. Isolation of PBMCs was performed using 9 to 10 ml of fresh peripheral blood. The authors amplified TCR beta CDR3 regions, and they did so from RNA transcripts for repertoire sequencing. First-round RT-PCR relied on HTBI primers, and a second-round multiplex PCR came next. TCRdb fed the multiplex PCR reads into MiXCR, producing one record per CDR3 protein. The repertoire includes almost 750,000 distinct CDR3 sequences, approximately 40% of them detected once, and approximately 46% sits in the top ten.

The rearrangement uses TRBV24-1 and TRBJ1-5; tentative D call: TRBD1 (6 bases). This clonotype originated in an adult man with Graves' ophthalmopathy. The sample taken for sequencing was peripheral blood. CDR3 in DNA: TGTGCCAGCAGCCGTCACCCACAGGGAGGCAATCAGCCCCAGCATTTT. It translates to CASSRHPQGGNQPQHF.